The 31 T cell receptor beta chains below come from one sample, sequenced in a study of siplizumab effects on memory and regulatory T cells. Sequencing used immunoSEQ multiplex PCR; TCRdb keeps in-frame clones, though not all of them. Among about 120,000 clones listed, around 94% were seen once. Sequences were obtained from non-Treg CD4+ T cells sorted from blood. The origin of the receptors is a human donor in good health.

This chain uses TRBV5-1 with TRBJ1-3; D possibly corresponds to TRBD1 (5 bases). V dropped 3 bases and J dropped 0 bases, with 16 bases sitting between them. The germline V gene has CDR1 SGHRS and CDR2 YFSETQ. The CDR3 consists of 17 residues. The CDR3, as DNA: TGCGCCAGCAGCTGGGGCCAGAACAGATACTCTGGAAACACCATATATTTT. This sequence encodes CASSWGQNRYSGNTIYF.

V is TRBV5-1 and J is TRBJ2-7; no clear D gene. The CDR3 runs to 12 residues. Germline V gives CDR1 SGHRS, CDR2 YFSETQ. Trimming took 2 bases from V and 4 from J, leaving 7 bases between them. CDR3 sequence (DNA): TGCGCCAGCAGCTTTACAGAGTACGAGCAGTACTTC. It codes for CASSFTEYEQYF. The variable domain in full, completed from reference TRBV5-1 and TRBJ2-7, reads KAGVTQTPRYLIKTRGQQVTLSCSPISGHRSVSWYQQTPGQGLQFLFEYFSETQRNKGNFPGRFSGRQFSNSRSEMNVSTLELGDSALYLCASSFTEYEQYFGPGTRLTVT.

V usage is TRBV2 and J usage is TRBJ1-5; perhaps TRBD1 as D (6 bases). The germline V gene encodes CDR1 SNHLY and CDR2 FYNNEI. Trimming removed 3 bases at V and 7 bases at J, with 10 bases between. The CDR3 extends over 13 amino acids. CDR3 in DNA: TGTGCCAGCAGTGAGTACAGGGTCCAGCCCCAGCATTTT. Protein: CASSEYRVQPQHF.

The CDR3 DNA sequence: TGTGCCAGCAGACAGGGATCAGGTGAGGGGACCCAGTACTTC. This encodes CASRQGSGEGTQYF. This chain joins TRBV21-1 and TRBJ2-5; TRBD1, the D gene given by the table, was not confirmed from the DNA. TRBV21-1 counts as a pseudogene. This CDR3 spans 14 amino acids.

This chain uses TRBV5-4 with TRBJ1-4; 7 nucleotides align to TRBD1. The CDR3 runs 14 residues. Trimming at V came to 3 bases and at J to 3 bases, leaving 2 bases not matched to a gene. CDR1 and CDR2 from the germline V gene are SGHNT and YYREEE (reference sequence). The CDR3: CASSWGQSNEKLFF. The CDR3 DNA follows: TGTGCCAGCAGCTGGGGACAGTCTAATGAAAAACTGTTTTTT. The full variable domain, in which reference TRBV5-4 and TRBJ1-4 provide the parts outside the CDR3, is ETGVTQSPTHLIKTRGQQVTLRCSSQSGHNTVSWYQQALGQGPQFIFQYYREEENGRGNFPPRFSGLQFPNYSSELNVNALELDDSALYLCASSWGQSNEKLFFGSGTQLSVL.

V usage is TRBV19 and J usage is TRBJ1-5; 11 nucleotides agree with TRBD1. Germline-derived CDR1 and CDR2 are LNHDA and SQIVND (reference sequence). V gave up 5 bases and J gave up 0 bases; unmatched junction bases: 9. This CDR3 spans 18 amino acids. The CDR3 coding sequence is TGTGCCAGTAGTTTTGGGACAGGGGGGGCGAATAGCAATCAGCCCCAGCATTTT. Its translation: CASSFGTGGANSNQPQHF.

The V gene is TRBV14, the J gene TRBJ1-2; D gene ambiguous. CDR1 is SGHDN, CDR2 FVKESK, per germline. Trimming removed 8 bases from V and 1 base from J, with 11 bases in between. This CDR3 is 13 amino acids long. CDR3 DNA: TGTGCCAGCGCCCAAGGGAATAACTATGGCTACACCTTC. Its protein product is CASAQGNNYGYTF. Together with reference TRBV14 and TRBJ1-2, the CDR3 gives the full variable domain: EAGVTQFPSHSVIEKGQTVTLRCDPISGHDNLYWYRRVMGKEIKFLLHFVKESKQDESGMPNNRFLAERTGGTYSTLKVQPAELEDSGVYFCASAQGNNYGYTFGSGTRLTVV.

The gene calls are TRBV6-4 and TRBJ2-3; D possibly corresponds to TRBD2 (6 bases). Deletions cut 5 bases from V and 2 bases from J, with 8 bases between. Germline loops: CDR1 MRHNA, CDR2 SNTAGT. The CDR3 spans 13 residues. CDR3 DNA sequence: TGTGCCAGCAGTCCTAGCGTCACAGATACGCAGTATTTT. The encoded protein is CASSPSVTDTQYF.

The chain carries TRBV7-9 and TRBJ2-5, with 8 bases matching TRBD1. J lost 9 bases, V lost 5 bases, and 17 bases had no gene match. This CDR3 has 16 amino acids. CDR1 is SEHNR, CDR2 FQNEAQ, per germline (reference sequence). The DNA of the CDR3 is TGTGCCAGCAGCGGACGGACAGGGTTCCAGGGGTTGGCCCAGTACTTC. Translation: CASSGRTGFQGLAQYF.

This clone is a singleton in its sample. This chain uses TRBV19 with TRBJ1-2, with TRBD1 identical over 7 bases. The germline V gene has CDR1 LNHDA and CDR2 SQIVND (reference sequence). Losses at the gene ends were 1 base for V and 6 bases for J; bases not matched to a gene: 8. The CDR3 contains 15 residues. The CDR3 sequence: CASSIVTDRVNGYTF. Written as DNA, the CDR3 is TGTGCCAGTAGTATAGTTACCGACAGGGTTAATGGCTACACCTTC. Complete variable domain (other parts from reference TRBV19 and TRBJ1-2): DGGITQSPKYLFRKEGQNVTLSCEQNLNHDAMYWYRQDPGQGLRLIYYSQIVNDFQKGDIAEGYSVSREKKESFPLTVTSAQKNPTAFYLCASSIVTDRVNGYTFGSGTRLTVV.

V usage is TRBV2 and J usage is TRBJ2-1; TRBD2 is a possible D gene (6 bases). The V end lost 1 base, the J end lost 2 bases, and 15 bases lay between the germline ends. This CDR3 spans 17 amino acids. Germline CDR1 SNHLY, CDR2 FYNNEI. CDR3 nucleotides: TGTGCCAGCAGTGAAGGGCCGGGAGACAGCGCCTACAATGAGCAGTTCTTC. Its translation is CASSEGPGDSAYNEQFF.

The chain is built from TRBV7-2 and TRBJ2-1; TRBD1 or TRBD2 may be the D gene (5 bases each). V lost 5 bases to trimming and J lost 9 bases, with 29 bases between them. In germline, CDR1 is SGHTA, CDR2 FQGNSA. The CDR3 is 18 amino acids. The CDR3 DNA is TGTGCCAGCAGCCCGGTAGCAGGCACATGGGGCGGTGGAGGTGAGCAGTTCTTC. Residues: CASSPVAGTWGGGGEQFF.

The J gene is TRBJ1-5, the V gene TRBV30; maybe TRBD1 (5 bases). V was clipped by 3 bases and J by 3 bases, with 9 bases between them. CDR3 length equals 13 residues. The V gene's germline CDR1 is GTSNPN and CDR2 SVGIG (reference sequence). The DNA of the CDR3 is TGTGCCTGGAGCGGGGGGGACAATCAGCCCCAGCATTTT. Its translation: CAWSGGDNQPQHF.

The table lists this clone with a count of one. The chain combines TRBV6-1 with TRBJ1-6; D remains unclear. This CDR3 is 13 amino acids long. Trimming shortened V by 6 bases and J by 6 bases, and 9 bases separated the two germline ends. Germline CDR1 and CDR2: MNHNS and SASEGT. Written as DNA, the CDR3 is TGTGCCAGCAGATGGCCCCTTAATTCACCCCTCCACTTT. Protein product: CASRWPLNSPLHF.

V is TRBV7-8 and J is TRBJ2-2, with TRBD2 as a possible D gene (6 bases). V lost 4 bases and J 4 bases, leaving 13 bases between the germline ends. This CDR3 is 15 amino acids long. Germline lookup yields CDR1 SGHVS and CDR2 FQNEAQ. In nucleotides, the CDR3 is TGTGCCAGCAGCTCCTTACTAGCCCTCACCGGGGAGCTGTTTTTT. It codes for CASSSLLALTGELFF.

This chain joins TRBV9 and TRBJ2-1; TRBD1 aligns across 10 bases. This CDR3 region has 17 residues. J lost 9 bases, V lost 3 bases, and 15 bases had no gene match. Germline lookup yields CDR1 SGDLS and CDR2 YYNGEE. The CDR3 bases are TGTGCCAGCAGCGCCAAGTCGGGACAGGGGAGTTTGGGTGAGCAGTTCTTC. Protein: CASSAKSGQGSLGEQFF.

CDR3 DNA sequence: TGCAGCGCCGGACTAGCGGGGGGAAGGGGGGAGCTGTTTTTT. Its protein product is CSAGLAGGRGELFF. The chain joins TRBV29-1 to TRBJ2-2; 14 bases match TRBD2. CDR3 length: 14 residues. Unmatched junction bases numbered 6, after V lost 7 bases and J lost 8 bases. Germline-derived CDR1 and CDR2 are SQVTM and ANQGSEA.

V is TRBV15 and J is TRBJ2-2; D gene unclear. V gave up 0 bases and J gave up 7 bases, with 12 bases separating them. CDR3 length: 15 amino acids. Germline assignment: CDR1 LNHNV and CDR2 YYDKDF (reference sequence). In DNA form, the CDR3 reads TGTGCCACCAGCAGAGATCTCGCGGTAGGCGGGGAGCTGTTTTTT. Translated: CATSRDLAVGGELFF.

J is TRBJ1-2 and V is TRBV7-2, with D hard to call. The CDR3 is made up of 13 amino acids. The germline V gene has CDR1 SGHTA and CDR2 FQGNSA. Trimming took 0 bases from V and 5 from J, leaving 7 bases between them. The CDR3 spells CASSLASQYGYTF. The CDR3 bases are TGTGCCAGCAGCTTAGCGAGCCAGTATGGCTACACCTTC.

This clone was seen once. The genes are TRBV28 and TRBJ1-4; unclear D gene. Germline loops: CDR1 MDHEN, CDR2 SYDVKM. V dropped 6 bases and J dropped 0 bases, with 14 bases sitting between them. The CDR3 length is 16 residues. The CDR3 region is CASRTEDITTNEKLFF. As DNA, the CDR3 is TGTGCCAGCAGAACAGAGGATATTACAACTAATGAAAAACTGTTTTTT.

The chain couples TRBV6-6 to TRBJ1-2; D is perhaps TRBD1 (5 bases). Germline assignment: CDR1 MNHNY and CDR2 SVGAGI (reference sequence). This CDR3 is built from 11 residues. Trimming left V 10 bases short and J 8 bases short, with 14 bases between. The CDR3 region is CATGPGRGYTF. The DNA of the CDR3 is TGTGCCACGGGGCCCGGGAGGGGCTACACCTTC.

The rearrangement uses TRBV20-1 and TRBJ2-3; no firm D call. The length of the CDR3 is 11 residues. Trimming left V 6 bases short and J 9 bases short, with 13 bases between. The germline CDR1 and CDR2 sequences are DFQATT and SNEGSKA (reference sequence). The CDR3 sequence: CSAVLHPTQYF. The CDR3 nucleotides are TGCAGTGCCGTACTTCACCCGACGCAGTATTTT.

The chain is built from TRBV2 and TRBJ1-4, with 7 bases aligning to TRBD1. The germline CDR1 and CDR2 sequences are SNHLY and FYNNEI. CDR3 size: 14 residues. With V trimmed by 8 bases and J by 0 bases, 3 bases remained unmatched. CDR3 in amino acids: CASGGQSTNEKLFF. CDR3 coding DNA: TGTGCCAGCGGGGGACAGTCAACTAATGAAAAACTGTTTTTT.

The CDR3 sequence is CAISESVGQGNGQPQHF. CDR3 sequence (DNA): TGTGCCATCAGTGAGTCAGTGGGGCAGGGGAACGGTCAGCCCCAGCATTTT. V and J are TRBV10-3 and TRBJ1-5; D possibly corresponds to TRBD1 (6 bases). V was pared by 0 bases and J by 6 bases, with 18 bases between. The CDR3 spans 17 residues. Looked up from germline, CDR1 is ENHRY and CDR2 is SYGVKD.

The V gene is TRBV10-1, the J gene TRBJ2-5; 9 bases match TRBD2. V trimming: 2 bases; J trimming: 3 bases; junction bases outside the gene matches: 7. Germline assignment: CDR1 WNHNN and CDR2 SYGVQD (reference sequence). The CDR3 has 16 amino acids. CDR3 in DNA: TGCGCCAGCAGTGAGAGTAGTCTAGCGGGGAAAGAGACCCAGTACTTC. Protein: CASSESSLAGKETQYF.

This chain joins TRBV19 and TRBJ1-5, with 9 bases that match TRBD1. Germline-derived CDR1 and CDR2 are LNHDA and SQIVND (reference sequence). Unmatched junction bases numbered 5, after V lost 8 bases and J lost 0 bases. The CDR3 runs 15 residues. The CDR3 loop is CASVEDRGSNQPQHF. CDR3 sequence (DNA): TGTGCCAGTGTCGAGGACAGGGGTAGCAATCAGCCCCAGCATTTT.

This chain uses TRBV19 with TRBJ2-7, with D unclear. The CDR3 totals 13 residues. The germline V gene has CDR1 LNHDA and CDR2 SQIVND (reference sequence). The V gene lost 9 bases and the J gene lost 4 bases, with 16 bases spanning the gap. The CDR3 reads CARVEIFDYEQYF. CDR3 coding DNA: TGTGCCAGGGTCGAAATTTTTGATTACGAGCAGTACTTC.

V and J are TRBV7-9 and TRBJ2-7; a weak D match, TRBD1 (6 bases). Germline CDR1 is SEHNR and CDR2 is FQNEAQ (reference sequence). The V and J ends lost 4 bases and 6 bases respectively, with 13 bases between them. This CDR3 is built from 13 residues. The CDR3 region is CASSSGQPLEQYF. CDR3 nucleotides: TGTGCCAGCAGCTCTGGACAGCCTCTCGAGCAGTACTTC. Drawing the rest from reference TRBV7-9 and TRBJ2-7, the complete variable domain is DTGVSQNPRHKITKRGQNVTFRCDPISEHNRLYWYRQTLGQGPEFLTYFQNEAQLEKSRLLSDRFSAERPKGSFSTLEIQRTEQGDSAMYLCASSSGQPLEQYFGPGTRLTVT.

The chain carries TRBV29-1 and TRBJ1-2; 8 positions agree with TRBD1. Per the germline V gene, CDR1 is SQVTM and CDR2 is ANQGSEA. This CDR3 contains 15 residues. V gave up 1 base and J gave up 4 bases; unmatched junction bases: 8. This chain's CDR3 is CSVEGGEDRAYGYTF. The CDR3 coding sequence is TGCAGCGTTGAAGGTGGGGAGGACAGGGCCTATGGCTACACCTTC. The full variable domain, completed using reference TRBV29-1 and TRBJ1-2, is SAVISQKPSRDICQRGTSLTIQCQVDSQVTMMFWYRQQPGQSLTLIATANQGSEATYESGFVIDKFPISRPNLTFSTLTVSNMSPEDSSIYLCSVEGGEDRAYGYTFGSGTRLTVV.

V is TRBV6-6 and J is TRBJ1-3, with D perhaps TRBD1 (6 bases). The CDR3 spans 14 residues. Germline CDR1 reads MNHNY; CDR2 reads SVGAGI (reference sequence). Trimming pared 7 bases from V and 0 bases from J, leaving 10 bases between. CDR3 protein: CASTSQGSGNTIYF. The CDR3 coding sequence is TGTGCCAGCACTTCACAGGGCTCTGGAAACACCATATATTTT.

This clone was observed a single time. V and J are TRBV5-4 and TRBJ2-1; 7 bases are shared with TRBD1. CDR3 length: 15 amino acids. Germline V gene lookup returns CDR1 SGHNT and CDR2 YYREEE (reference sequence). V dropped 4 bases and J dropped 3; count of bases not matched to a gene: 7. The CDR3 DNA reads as TGTGCCAGCAGCCTAAGACAGGGTAACTACAATGAGCAGTTCTTC. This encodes CASSLRQGNYNEQFF.